The present T cell receptor beta chain was sequenced within a study of OX40 agonist ivuxolimab in advanced cancers. Across the study: Those enrolled were 82.7% male, with a mean age of roughly 62 years and ages from roughly 20 to 90. Study results and caveats: Clonal expansion from baseline to week 6 occurred in both CD4+ and CD8+ T cells. Certain nonresponders additionally had low normalized T-cell clonal expansion.

The method was immunoSEQ multiplex PCR; TCRdb's version includes in-frame clones alone and lacks a portion of them. The sample yields nearly 85,000 clones, 75% to 90% seen once. Note on this clone: No antigen is known for it.

The CDR3 totals 15 residues. V lost 0 bases and J 4 bases, leaving 13 bases between the germline ends. CDR1 SGHRS and CDR2 YFSETQ come from the germline V gene. Specimen: CD4+ or CD8+ T cells sorted from blood, collected in a trial of the OX40 agonist ivuxolimab. The sequence came from an adult with an advanced solid tumor such as melanoma, head and neck, liver or kidney cancer. The chain combines TRBV5-1 with TRBJ1-1; D is perhaps TRBD1 (6 bases). Here the CDR3 reads CASSLDPGVGTEAFF. The CDR3 coding sequence is TGCGCCAGCAGCTTGGATCCAGGGGTAGGCACTGAAGCTTTCTTT.